The 23 T cell receptor beta chains in this list originate from one sample, sequenced in a study of blood T cell repertoires in COVID-19. The repertoire was sequenced with immunoSEQ multiplex PCR; TCRdb's copy has only in-frame clones and lacks some. The sample lists 65,000 to 95,000 clones, approximately 88% occurring once. Sequencing was done on a sample of peripheral blood. These receptors originate from a man aged 70 or older with acute or convalescent COVID-19.

CDR3 residues: CASSTRQGSEAFF. CDR3 DNA sequence: TGTGCCAGCAGCACCCGACAGGGATCTGAAGCTTTCTTT. V gene TRBV11-2 combines with J gene TRBJ1-1; 7 bases fit TRBD1. The V gene's germline CDR1 is SGHAT and CDR2 FQNNGV. This CDR3 contains 13 residues. V was clipped by 5 bases and J by 6 bases; unmatched bases: 6. The variable domain in full, with the rest retrieved from reference TRBV11-2 and TRBJ1-1, is EAGVAQSPRYKIIEKRQSVAFWCNPISGHATLYWYQQILGQGPKLLIQFQNNGVVDDSQLPKDRFSAERLKGVDSTLKIQPAKLEDSAVYLCASSTRQGSEAFFGQGTRLTVV.

This sequence joins TRBV14 and TRBJ2-1; a possible D gene is TRBD2 (5 bases). With 6 bases removed from V and 1 base from J, the gap between germline ends came to 10 bases. Germline CDR1 SGHDN, CDR2 FVKESK. This CDR3 is built from 14 residues. CDR3 DNA: TGTGCCAGCAGAGGTCCGGGGTCCTACAATGAGCAGTTCTTC. Protein product: CASRGPGSYNEQFF.

The chain employs TRBV29-1 and TRBJ2-7; a possible D gene is TRBD1 (6 bases). In germline, CDR1 is SQVTM, CDR2 ANQGSEA. The CDR3 is made up of 13 amino acids. V dropped 5 bases and J dropped 3 bases, with 14 bases sitting between them. CDR3 in amino acids: CSVFDRLHYEQYF. In nucleotides, the CDR3 is TGCAGCGTTTTTGACAGGCTCCACTACGAGCAGTACTTC.

The chain recombines TRBV3-1 (or the pseudogene TRBV3-2) with TRBJ2-7, with 8 bases identical to TRBD2. Germline lookup yields CDR1 LGHDT and CDR2 YNNKEL (reference sequence). This CDR3 has 15 amino acids. V lost 3 bases and J lost 1; bases outside the gene matches: 5. The DNA of the CDR3 is TGTGCCAGCAGCCACCCCAGCGGGGGTTCCTACGAGCAGTACTTC. It specifies CASSHPSGGSYEQYF.

The chain joins TRBV7-8 to TRBJ1-1, with a weak D call TRBD1 (6 bases). The V gene lost 2 bases and the J gene lost 1 base, with 11 bases spanning the gap. This CDR3 contains 15 residues. Looked up from germline, CDR1 is SGHVS and CDR2 is FQNEAQ. The CDR3 nucleotides are TGTGCCAGCAGCTTACGAGGGACAAGGAACACTGAAGCTTTCTTT. Translating gives CASSLRGTRNTEAFF.

This clone appeared a single time. V and J are TRBV18 and TRBJ2-7; 9 bases agree with TRBD1. Germline loops: CDR1 KGHSH, CDR2 LQKENI. Trimming removed 0 bases from V and 2 bases from J; junction bases left unmatched: 5. The CDR3 extends over 16 amino acids. The DNA for the CDR3 is TGTGCCAGCTCACCACCGAAAGGGACAGGGCCCTACGAGCAGTACTTC. Translating gives CASSPPKGTGPYEQYF. The full variable domain, completed using reference TRBV18 and TRBJ2-7, is NAGVMQNPRHLVRRRGQEARLRCSPMKGHSHVYWYRQLPEEGLKFMVYLQKENIIDESGMPKERFSAEFPKEGPSILRIQQVVRGDSAAYFCASSPPKGTGPYEQYFGPGTRLTVT.

This chain links TRBV19 with TRBJ2-3; possible D gene TRBD1, 5 bases. The V and J ends lost 6 bases and 1 base respectively, with 14 bases between them. The CDR3 consists of 15 residues. Looked up from germline, CDR1 is LNHDA and CDR2 is SQIVND (reference sequence). CDR3 loop: CASRRQPFGTDTQYF. DNA of the CDR3: TGTGCCAGTAGGAGACAGCCTTTCGGCACAGATACGCAGTATTTT.

The rearrangement joins TRBV11-3 to TRBJ2-5; possible D gene TRBD1, 5 bases. Trimming took off 3 bases at V and 5 bases at J, with 10 bases between the two ends. This CDR3 is built from 13 residues. Germline V gene sequence: CDR1 SGHNT, CDR2 YENEEA. The CDR3 sequence is CASSFGQTETQYF. CDR3 bases: TGTGCCAGCAGCTTCGGACAAACGGAGACCCAGTACTTC.

The V gene is TRBV10-1, the J gene TRBJ1-2, with a weak D call TRBD1 (6 bases). This CDR3 has 14 amino acids. V was pared by 7 bases and J by 0 bases, with 12 bases between. Germline V CDR1 and CDR2: WNHNN, SYGVQD (reference sequence). CDR3 nucleotides: TGCGCCAGCAAGGGGACAAATGCTAACTATGGCTACACCTTC. Amino acid sequence: CASKGTNANYGYTF.

This chain links TRBV28 with TRBJ2-7, with TRBD1 as a possible D gene (6 bases). The CDR3 extends over 13 amino acids. Germline CDR1 is MDHEN and CDR2 is SYDVKM. The V end lost 5 bases, the J end lost 4 bases, and 12 bases lay between the germline ends. CDR3 in amino acids: CASSTTGKYEQYF. CDR3 DNA: TGTGCCAGCAGTACAACAGGGAAGTACGAGCAGTACTTC.

This chain connects TRBV29-1 to TRBJ2-3; 10 bases fit TRBD1. CDR1 and CDR2 from the germline V gene are SQVTM and ANQGSEA. This CDR3 has 13 residues. With V trimmed by 8 bases and J by 6 bases, 8 bases remained unmatched. CDR3: CSTRQGARDTQYF. CDR3 nucleotides: TGCAGCACCCGACAGGGGGCCCGGGATACGCAGTATTTT.

This sequence joins TRBV6-8 and TRBJ2-4; D remains ambiguous. V was clipped by 5 bases and J by 0 bases, with 14 bases between them. The CDR3 loop spans 16 amino acids. CDR1 is MNHGY and CDR2 is SAAAGT in the germline V gene. CDR3 coding DNA: TGTGCCAGCAGTCCCCAGATTCATTCAGCCAAAAACATTCAGTACTTC. Protein product: CASSPQIHSAKNIQYF.

This chain joins TRBV9 and TRBJ2-7; TRBD2 aligns across 7 bases. J gave up 2 bases and V 0 bases, and 5 bases lay outside the gene matches. Germline CDR1 and CDR2: SGDLS and YYNGEE. The CDR3 totals 15 residues. The CDR3 DNA reads TGTGCCAGCAGCGTAGGGCTAGCGGAGCCCTACGAGCAGTACTTC. Translating it yields CASSVGLAEPYEQYF.

This rearrangement joins TRBV9 to TRBJ2-2, with 8 bases matching TRBD2. Trimming cost V 1 base and J 4 bases; bases outside gene matches: 6. Germline assignment: CDR1 SGDLS and CDR2 YYNGEE. The CDR3 spans 16 residues. As DNA, the CDR3 is TGTGCCAGCAGCGTAAACGCGGGAGGAGGCACCGGGGAGCTGTTTTTT. This sequence encodes CASSVNAGGGTGELFF. The full variable domain, in which reference TRBV9 and TRBJ2-2 provide the parts outside the CDR3, is DSGVTQTPKHLITATGQRVTLRCSPRSGDLSVYWYQQSLDQGLQFLIQYYNGEERAKGNILERFSAQQFPDLHSELNLSSLELGDSALYFCASSVNAGGGTGELFFGEGSRLTVL.

This chain joins TRBV28 and TRBJ2-3; 9 bases align to TRBD2. CDR1 is MDHEN, CDR2 SYDVKM, per germline. There are 15 residues in the CDR3. The V gene end was trimmed by 4 bases and the J gene end by 8 bases; junction bases not matched to a gene: 10. CDR3 nucleotides: TGTGCCAGCAGTTCCCCCAAGCGGGGGGCCGCTACGCAGTATTTT. Translation: CASSSPKRGAATQYF.

The CDR3 sequence: CAISGGVNTEAFF. The CDR3 DNA follows: TGTGCCATCAGTGGAGGCGTGAACACTGAAGCTTTCTTT. The J gene is TRBJ1-1, the V gene TRBV10-3; no reliable D call. This CDR3 is built from 13 residues. Trimming pared 4 bases from V and 0 bases from J, leaving 6 bases between. Germline CDR1 ENHRY, CDR2 SYGVKD.

This clone is a singleton in its sample. The chain employs TRBV2 and TRBJ1-5; no firm D call. This CDR3 is built from 15 residues. In germline, CDR1 is SNHLY, CDR2 FYNNEI. The V end lost 2 bases, the J end lost 0 bases, and 8 bases lay between the germline ends. CDR3 sequence reads: CASSELETSNQPQHF. Here the CDR3 DNA reads TGTGCCAGCAGTGAATTAGAAACTAGCAATCAGCCCCAGCATTTT.

This rearrangement joins TRBV3-1 (or the pseudogene TRBV3-2) to TRBJ1-2; tentatively, D is TRBD1 (5 bases). From germline, CDR1 is LGHDT and CDR2 YNNKEL (reference sequence). Trimming took 4 bases from V and 2 from J, leaving 17 bases between them. This CDR3 spans 16 amino acids. In DNA, the CDR3 is TGTGCCAGCAGCCTCGACAGCTTGCAGGGAAACTATGGCTACACCTTC. It codes for CASSLDSLQGNYGYTF.

The chain carries TRBV29-1 and TRBJ1-2; D uncertain. V lost 2 bases to trimming and J lost 4 bases, with 14 bases between them. The CDR3 length is 14 residues. The V gene's germline CDR1 is SQVTM and CDR2 ANQGSEA. The CDR3 loop reads CSVERAREGYGYTF. Written as DNA, the CDR3 is TGCAGCGTTGAAAGGGCTCGGGAGGGCTATGGCTACACCTTC.

Here the CDR3 DNA reads TGTGCCAGCAGCAAAGAGACAGGGAACACTGAAGCTTTCTTT. It codes for CASSKETGNTEAFF. This sequence joins TRBV7-9 and TRBJ1-1; possible D gene TRBD1, 6 bases. The ends were cut back, 5 bases at V and 1 base at J, with 11 bases in the middle. From germline, CDR1 is SEHNR and CDR2 FQNEAQ (reference sequence). This CDR3 spans 14 amino acids.

This chain uses TRBV7-2 with TRBJ1-2; TRBD1 aligns across 7 bases. This CDR3 is 14 amino acids long. V lost 5 bases to trimming and J lost 4 bases; unmatched junction nucleotides: 7. Germline V gives CDR1 SGHTA, CDR2 FQGNSA. CDR3 sequence reads: CASSTRQGLYGYTF. The DNA of the CDR3 is TGTGCCAGCAGCACCCGACAGGGCCTCTATGGCTACACCTTC. Complete variable domain (other parts from reference TRBV7-2 and TRBJ1-2): GAGVSQSPSNKVTEKGKDVELRCDPISGHTALYWYRQSLGQGLEFLIYFQGNSAPDKSGLPSDRFSAERTGGSVSTLTIQRTQQEDSAVYLCASSTRQGLYGYTFGSGTRLTVV.

This clone was recorded a few times. The chain uses TRBV5-1 and TRBJ2-2; 9 bases are a match to TRBD1. The CDR3 has 15 amino acids. The V and J ends lost 4 bases and 3 bases, in that order; junction bases with no gene match: 4. The germline CDR1 and CDR2 sequences are SGHRS and YFSETQ. The CDR3 loop reads CASSPRTGDTGELFF. As DNA, the CDR3 is TGCGCCAGCAGCCCTAGGACAGGGGACACCGGGGAGCTGTTTTTT. Combining the CDR3 with reference TRBV5-1 and TRBJ2-2 gives the whole variable domain KAGVTQTPRYLIKTRGQQVTLSCSPISGHRSVSWYQQTPGQGLQFLFEYFSETQRNKGNFPGRFSGRQFSNSRSEMNVSTLELGDSALYLCASSPRTGDTGELFFGEGSRLTVL.

Only one count was recorded for this clone. V usage is TRBV13 and J usage is TRBJ1-3, with 10 bases matching TRBD1. Germline values: CDR1 PRHDT, CDR2 FYEKMQ (reference sequence). The CDR3 contains 15 residues. V shed 3 bases and J 3 bases; nucleotides not matched to a gene: 2. CDR3 region: CASSFGDRGGNTIYF. The CDR3 coding sequence is TGTGCCAGCAGCTTCGGGGACAGGGGTGGAAACACCATATATTTT.